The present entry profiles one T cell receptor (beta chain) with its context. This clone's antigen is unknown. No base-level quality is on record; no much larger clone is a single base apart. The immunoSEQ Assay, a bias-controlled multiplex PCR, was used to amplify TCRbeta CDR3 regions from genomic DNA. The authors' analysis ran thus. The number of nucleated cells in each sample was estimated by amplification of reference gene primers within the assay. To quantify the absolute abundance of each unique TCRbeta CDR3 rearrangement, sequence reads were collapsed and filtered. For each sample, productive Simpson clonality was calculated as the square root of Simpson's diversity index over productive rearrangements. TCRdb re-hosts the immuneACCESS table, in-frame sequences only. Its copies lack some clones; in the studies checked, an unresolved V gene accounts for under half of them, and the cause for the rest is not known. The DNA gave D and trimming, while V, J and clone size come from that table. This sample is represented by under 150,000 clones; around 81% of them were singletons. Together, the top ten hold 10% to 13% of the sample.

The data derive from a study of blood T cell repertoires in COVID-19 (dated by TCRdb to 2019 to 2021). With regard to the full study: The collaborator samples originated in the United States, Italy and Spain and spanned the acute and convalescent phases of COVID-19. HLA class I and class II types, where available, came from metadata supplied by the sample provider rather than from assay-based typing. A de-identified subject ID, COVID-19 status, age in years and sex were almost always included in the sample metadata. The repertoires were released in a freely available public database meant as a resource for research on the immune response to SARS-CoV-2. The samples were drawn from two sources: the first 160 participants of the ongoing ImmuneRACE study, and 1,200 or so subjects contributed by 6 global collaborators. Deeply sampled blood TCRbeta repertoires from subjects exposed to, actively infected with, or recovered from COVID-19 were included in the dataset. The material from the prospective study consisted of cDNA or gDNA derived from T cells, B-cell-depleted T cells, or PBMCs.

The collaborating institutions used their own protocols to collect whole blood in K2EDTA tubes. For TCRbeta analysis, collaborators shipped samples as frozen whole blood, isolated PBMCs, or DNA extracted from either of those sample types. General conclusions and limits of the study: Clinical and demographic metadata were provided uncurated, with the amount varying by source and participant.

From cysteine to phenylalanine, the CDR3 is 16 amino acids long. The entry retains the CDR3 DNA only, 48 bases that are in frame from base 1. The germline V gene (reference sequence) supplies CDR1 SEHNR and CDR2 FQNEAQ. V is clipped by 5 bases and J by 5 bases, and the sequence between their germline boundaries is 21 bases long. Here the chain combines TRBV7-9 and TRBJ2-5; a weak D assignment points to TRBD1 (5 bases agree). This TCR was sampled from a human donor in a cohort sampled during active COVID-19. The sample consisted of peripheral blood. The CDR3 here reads CASSPTLGRPGETQYF. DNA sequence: TGTGCCAGCAGCCCCACCCTGGGCAGGCCAGGGGAGACCCAGTACTTC.